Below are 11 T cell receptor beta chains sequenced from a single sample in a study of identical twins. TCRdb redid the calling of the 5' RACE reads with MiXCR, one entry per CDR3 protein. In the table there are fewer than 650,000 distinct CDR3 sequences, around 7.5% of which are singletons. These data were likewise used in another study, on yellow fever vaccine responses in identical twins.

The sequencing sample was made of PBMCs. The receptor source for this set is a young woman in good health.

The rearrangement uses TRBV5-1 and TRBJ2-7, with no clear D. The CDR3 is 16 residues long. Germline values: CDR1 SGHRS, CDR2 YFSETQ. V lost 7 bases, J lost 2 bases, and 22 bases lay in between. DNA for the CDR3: TGCGCCAGCCGACGAAATCCGGAAAATCTGGCCTACGAGCAGTACTTC. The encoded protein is CASRRNPENLAYEQYF. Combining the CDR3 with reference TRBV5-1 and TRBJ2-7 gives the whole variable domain KAGVTQTPRYLIKTRGQQVTLSCSPISGHRSVSWYQQTPGQGLQFLFEYFSETQRNKGNFPGRFSGRQFSNSRSEMNVSTLELGDSALYLCASRRNPENLAYEQYFGPGTRLTVT.

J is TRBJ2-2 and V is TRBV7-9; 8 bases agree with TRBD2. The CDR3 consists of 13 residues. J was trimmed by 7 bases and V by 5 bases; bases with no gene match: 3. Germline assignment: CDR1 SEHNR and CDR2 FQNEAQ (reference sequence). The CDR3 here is CASSPSGGGELFF. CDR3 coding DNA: TGTGCCAGCAGCCCCAGCGGGGGCGGGGAGCTGTTTTTT.

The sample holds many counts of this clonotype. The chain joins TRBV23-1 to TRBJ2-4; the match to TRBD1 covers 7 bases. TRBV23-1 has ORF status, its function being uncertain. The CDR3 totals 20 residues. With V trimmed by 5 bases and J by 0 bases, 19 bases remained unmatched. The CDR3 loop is CASSTRTGHLRRLAKNIQYF. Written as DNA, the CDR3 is TGCGCCAGCAGTACCCGGACAGGTCACCTAAGAAGACTAGCCAAAAACATTCAGTACTTC.

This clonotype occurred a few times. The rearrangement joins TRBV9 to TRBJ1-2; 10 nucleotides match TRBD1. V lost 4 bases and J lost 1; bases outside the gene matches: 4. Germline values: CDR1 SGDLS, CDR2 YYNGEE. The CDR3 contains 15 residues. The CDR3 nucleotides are TGTGCCAGCAGCACCCGGGACAGGGGTAACTATGGCTACACCTTC. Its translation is CASSTRDRGNYGYTF.

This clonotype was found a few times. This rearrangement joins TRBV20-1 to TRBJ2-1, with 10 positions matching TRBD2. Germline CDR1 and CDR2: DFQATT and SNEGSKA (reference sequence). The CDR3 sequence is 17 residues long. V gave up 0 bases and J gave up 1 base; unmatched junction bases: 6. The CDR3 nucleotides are TGCAGTGCTAGAGAACAACATAGCGGGAGGTCCTACAATGAGCAGTTCTTC. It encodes CSAREQHSGRSYNEQFF.

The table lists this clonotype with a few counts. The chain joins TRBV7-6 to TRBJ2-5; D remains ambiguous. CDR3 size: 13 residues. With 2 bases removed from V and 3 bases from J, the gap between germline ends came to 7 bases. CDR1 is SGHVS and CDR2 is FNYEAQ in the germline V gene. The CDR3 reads CASSLYQKETQYF. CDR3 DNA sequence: TGTGCCAGCAGCTTATACCAAAAAGAGACCCAGTACTTC.

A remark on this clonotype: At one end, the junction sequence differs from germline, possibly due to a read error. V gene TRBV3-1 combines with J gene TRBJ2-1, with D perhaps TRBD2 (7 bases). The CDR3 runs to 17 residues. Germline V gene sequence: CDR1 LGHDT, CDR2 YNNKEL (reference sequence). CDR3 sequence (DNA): TGTGCCTGCAGCCCTCTGAGGGGGGGCCTCTCCTACAATGAGCAGTTCTTC. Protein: CACSPLRGGLSYNEQFF.

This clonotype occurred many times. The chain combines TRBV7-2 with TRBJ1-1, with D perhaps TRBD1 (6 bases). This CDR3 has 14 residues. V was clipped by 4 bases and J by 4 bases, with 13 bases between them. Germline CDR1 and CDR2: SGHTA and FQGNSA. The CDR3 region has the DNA TGTGCCAGCAGCTCCGGGGGGGGCATCACTGAAGCTTTCTTT. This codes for CASSSGGGITEAFF.

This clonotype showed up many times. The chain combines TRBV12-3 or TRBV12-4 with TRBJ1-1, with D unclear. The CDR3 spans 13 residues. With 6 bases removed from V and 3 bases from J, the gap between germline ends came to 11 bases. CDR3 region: CASSLLKDTEAFF. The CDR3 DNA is TGTGCCAGCAGCCTTTTGAAGGACACTGAAGCTTTCTTT.

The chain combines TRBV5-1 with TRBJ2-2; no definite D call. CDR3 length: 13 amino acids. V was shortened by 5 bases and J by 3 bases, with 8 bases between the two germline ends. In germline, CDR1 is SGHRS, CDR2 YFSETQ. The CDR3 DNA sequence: TGCGCCAGCAGTTCGGAAGACACCGGGGAGCTGTTTTTT. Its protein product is CASSSEDTGELFF.

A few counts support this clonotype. CDR3 sequence (DNA): TGCGCCAGCGAGTCCGGAAATTGGGGTAGCGGTGGATACGAGCAGTACGTC. Protein: CASESGNWGSGGYEQYV. The V call is TRBV10-2, the J call TRBJ2-7; possibly TRBD2 for D (6 bases). This CDR3 contains 17 residues. CDR1 WSHSY and CDR2 SAAADI come from the germline V gene. V was pared by 8 bases and J by 4 bases, with 27 bases between.